This TCR beta chain comes out of a study of graft-versus-host responses after intestinal transplantation. Whole-study context: Multivisceral, liver-intestinal, or isolated intestinal grafts went to recipients. For approximately 3 years after anti-thymocyte globulin induction, all recipients took tacrolimus and steroids. Broader study findings: Peak circulating GvH clone levels were associated with early post-transplant HvG declines. Ileal or blood samples showed some GvH clones first, and such clones were also found in recipient marrow.

Germline V gene sequence: CDR1 LNHDA, CDR2 SQIVND (reference sequence). CDR3 length: 14 amino acids. J lost 1 base, V lost 5 bases, and 1 base had no gene match. Only in-frame clones appear in the TCRdb table, and some are missing; sequencing was by immunoSEQ multiplex PCR. The data hold about 39,000 clones, with over 90% observed a single time. Concerning this clone itself: Its antigen is still unknown.

V is TRBV19 and J is TRBJ2-1, with 8 bases identical to TRBD2. The source is a human donor who was the organ donor for an intestinal transplant. This material consisted of unstimulated CD8+ T cells sorted from spleen or lymph node cells, taken before transplant. DNA for the CDR3: TGTGCCAGTAGTCCGGGAGGGTCCTACAATGAGCAGTTCTTC. This sequence encodes CASSPGGSYNEQFF.